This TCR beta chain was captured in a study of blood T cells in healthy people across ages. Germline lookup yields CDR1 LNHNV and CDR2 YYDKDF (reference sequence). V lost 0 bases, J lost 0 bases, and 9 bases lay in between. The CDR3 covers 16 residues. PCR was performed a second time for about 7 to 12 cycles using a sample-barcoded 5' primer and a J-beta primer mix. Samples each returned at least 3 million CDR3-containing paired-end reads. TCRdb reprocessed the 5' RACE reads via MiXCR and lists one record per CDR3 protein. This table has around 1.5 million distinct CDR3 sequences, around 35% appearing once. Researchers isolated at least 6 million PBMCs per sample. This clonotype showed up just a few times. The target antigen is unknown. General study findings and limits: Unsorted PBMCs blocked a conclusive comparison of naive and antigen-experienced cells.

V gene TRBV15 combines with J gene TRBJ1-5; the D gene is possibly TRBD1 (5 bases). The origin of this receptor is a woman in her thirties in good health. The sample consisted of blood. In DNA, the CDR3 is TGTGCCACCAGCAGAGATCGGGGGAATAGCAATCAGCCCCAGCATTTT. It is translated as CATSRDRGNSNQPQHF. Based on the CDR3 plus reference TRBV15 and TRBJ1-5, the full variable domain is DAMVIQNPRYQVTQFGKPVTLSCSQTLNHNVMYWYQQKSSQAPKLLFHYYDKDFNNEADTPDNFQSRRPNTSFCFLDIRSPGLGDTAMYLCATSRDRGNSNQPQHFGDGTRLSIL.